This T cell receptor (beta chain) was obtained from a study of blood T cell repertoires in COVID-19 (dated by TCRdb to about 2020). Study-level background: Samples from collaborators originated in the United States, Italy and Spain and spanned both the acute and convalescent phases of COVID-19. Samples were obtained from the ongoing ImmuneRACE study (first 160 participants) and from 1,000 to 1,500 subjects provided by 6 global collaborators. The prospective study material was composed of cDNA or gDNA derived from T cells, B-cell-depleted T cells, or PBMCs. Where available, HLA class I and class II types were obtained from metadata supplied by the sample provider rather than from assay-based typing. The repertoires were released in a freely available public database meant as a resource for research on the immune response to SARS-CoV-2. Sample metadata almost always included a de-identified subject ID, COVID-19 status, age in years and sex. Subjects who had been exposed to COVID-19, were actively infected with it, or had recovered from it provided the deeply sampled blood TCRbeta repertoires that made up the dataset. Overall study outcomes, separate from this receptor: Clinical and demographic metadata were provided uncurated, with the amount varying by source and participant.

TCRbeta CDR3 regions were amplified from genomic DNA using the immunoSEQ Assay, a bias-controlled multiplex PCR. The authors' pipeline ran thus. The number of nucleated cells in each sample was estimated by amplification of reference gene primers within the assay. To quantify the absolute abundance of each unique TCRbeta CDR3 rearrangement, sequence reads were collapsed and filtered. Productive Simpson clonality was computed per sample as the square root of Simpson's diversity index over productive rearrangements. Sourced from immuneACCESS, this table was stored by TCRdb with only in-frame sequences that have V and J called. A share of the clones is absent; for the studies checked, an unresolved V gene accounts for under half, and the remainder has no known explanation. For V, J and clone size, that table is used; D and trimming come from the DNA. For this sample the table gives about 68,000 clones, of which around 85% were detected only once. The ten largest account for more than 1.4% of the sample.

The collaborating institutions used their own protocols to collect whole blood in K2EDTA tubes. For TCRbeta analysis, collaborator samples were shipped as frozen whole blood, as isolated PBMCs, or as DNA extracted from either sample type. From its cysteine to its phenylalanine, the CDR3 spans 19 amino acids. Here the CDR3 DNA is all that survives: 57 bases in frame from base 1. Trimmed from V: 1 base; trimmed from J: 1 base; junction bases lacking a gene match: 13. The germline V gene (reference sequence) gives CDR1 as LGHDT and CDR2 as YNNKEL. Concerning this clone itself: What this receptor recognizes is not known. No quality values exist for individual bases; no much larger clone is one base distant.

The sequence came from a woman aged 55-75 years with acute or convalescent COVID-19. The material sequenced was peripheral blood. The rearrangement joined TRBV3-1 (or the pseudogene TRBV3-2) to TRBJ1-2; TRBD1 fits 9 bases in the junction. The sequenced DNA: TGTGCCAGCAGCCAAGGGACGAGGACAGGGGCCCGGGGTAACTATGGCTACACCTTC. This translates into CASSQGTRTGARGNYGYTF.